This T cell receptor beta chain was documented in a study of blood T cells in healthy people across ages. The V and J ends lost 8 bases and 7 bases respectively, with 14 bases between them. There are 13 residues in the CDR3. The V gene's germline CDR1 is SEHNR and CDR2 FQNEAQ (reference sequence). The second PCR ran roughly 6 to 12 cycles with a sample-barcoded 5' primer and J-beta primers. TCRdb recomputed calls from the 5' RACE reads with MiXCR, one row per CDR3 protein. Of roughly 800,000 distinct CDR3 sequences in the sample, 25% were seen once. Note on this clonotype: Its antigen is unidentified.

General study findings and limits: Nothing was known about donor CMV status, and this possibly confounded expanded clonotype changes. It was found that TCR beta diversity correlated strongly with the percentage of naive T cells. Diversity of TCR beta per million T cells declined in a roughly linear way with age.

The same data also went into a second study, on T cells of mothers and their children. That source adds: The output of TCR recombination is shaped by thymic selection similarly in related and unrelated pairs.

Sequencing was performed on blood. The rearrangement joins TRBV7-9 to TRBJ1-4, with a possible D match to TRBD1 (6 bases). This sequence originates from a boy between 10 and 17 years old in good health. As DNA, the CDR3 is TGTGCCAGCGGCAGGGGACGGGGTGAAAAACTGTTTTTT. Amino acid sequence: CASGRGRGEKLFF.